This section outlines one T cell receptor (beta chain) sequence together with its context. Its target is not known. The record originates from a study of OX40 agonist ivuxolimab in advanced cancers. The wider study: A male proportion of approximately 83% was recorded, with mean age about 60 years and range about 20 to 90. Of the participants, roughly 40% had some prior anti-PD-1, anti-PD-L1 or anti-CTLA-4 therapy, which was allowed. General observations from the study: Normalized expansion of T-cell clones was also low for some nonresponders. Compared with CD4+, CD8+ T cells on average had more expanded clones.

Some clones are missing from TCRdb's copy, which holds only in-frame ones; the method was immunoSEQ multiplex PCR. The sample records around 78,000 clones, about nine tenths being singletons. CDR3 length: 15 residues. Between the trimmed V and J ends, which lost 0 bases and 2 bases, there was a span of 8 bases. Germline lookup yields CDR1 LNHNV and CDR2 YYDKDF (reference sequence). The material was CD4+ or CD8+ T cells sorted from blood, obtained in a trial of the OX40 agonist ivuxolimab. The J gene is TRBJ1-3, the V gene TRBV15; D is unresolved. The clonotype was recovered from an adult with an advanced solid tumor such as melanoma, head and neck, liver or kidney cancer. As DNA, the CDR3 is TGTGCCACCAGCAGAGACCGGGGTACTGGAAACACCATATATTTT. This translates into CATSRDRGTGNTIYF.